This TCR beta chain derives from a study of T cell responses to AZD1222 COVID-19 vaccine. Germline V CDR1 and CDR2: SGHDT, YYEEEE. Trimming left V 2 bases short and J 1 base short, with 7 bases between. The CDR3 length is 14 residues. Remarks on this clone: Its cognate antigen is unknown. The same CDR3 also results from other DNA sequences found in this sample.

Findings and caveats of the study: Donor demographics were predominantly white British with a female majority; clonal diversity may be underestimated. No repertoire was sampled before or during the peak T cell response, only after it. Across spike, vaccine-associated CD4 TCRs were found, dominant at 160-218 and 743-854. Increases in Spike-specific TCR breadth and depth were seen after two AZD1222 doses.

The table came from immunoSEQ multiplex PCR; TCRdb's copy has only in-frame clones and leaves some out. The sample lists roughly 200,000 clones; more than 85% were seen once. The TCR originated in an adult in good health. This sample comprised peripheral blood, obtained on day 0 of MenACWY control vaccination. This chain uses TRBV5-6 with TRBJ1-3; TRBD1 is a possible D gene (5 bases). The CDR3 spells CASSLRGSGNTIYF. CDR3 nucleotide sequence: TGTGCCAGCAGCTTAAGGGGTTCTGGAAACACCATATATTTT.